This T cell receptor beta chain was observed in a study of STAT3 mutations in large granular lymphocyte leukemia. Study-level results: Sampling intervals varied between patients and samples. In some patients, a small highly pathogenic clone possibly went undetected. All newly emerging clones after therapy were STAT3 wild type. At least one immunodominant TCR beta clonotype appeared in every T-cell large granular lymphocyte leukemia patient.

Per the germline V gene, CDR1 is SNHLY and CDR2 is FYNNEI. Unmatched junction bases numbered 8, after V lost 6 bases and J lost 8 bases. CDR3 length equals 15 residues. Average productive template count per sample was 35,000 to 50,000. Sequencing used immunoSEQ multiplex PCR; TCRdb keeps in-frame clones, though not all of them. The sample shows fewer than 20,000 clones, 80% to 95% of them seen only once. A note on this clone: Its antigen is not identified.

Sequencing was performed on peripheral blood mononuclear cells. The chain employs TRBV2 and TRBJ2-1; TRBD2 aligns across 12 bases. This sequence was found in a woman aged 45-65 years with T-cell large granular lymphocyte leukemia. Some clones in this sample may be carry-over from other donors' samples. The CDR3 spells CASRPPSGRDYEQFF. CDR3 bases: TGTGCCAGCAGACCCCCTAGCGGGAGGGACTATGAGCAGTTCTTC. The whole variable domain, filled in from reference TRBV2 and TRBJ2-1, reads EPEVTQTPSHQVTQMGQEVILRCVPISNHLYFYWYRQILGQKVEFLVSFYNNEISEKSEIFDDQFSVERPDGSNFTLKIRSTKLEDSAMYFCASRPPSGRDYEQFFGPGTRLTVL.